This TCR beta chain emerged from a study of vaccination and CD4 T cells after COVID-19. Study as a whole: Convalescent patients, SARS-CoV-2 positive by nasal swab PCR, comprised under 10 mild cases and one severe case. Study results and caveats: Post-infection sampling omitted early timepoints and covered relatively few convalescent patients. The great majority, 304 of 307 vaccine-specific clones, proved spike mono-reactive in convalescent patients. The study found that a median approximately 84% of reactive clones in convalescent patients appeared only post-vaccination.

As to this clonotype: Its antigen is undetermined.

Specified treatment: roughly nine-day PBMC culture with coronavirus spike peptide pools or control peptides (ViraFEST assay). Cultured CD4+ T-cell DNA underwent Oncomine TCR Beta short-read sequencing. TCRdb itself ran the PCR reads through MiXCR, one entry per CDR3 protein. The sample contains approximately 16,000 distinct CDR3 sequences, about 43% of which appear only once. V dropped 0 bases and J dropped 4; count of bases not matched to a gene: 4. The CDR3 is made up of 17 amino acids. Germline CDR1 SGHVS, CDR2 FQNEAQ. The TCR comes from a human donor who had recovered from COVID-19. The sequencing used CD4+ T cells from blood, cultured in vitro, collected after SARS-CoV-2 vaccination. The J gene is TRBJ2-1, the V gene TRBV7-8; 12 nucleotides match TRBD2. CDR3 loop: CASSLAQTSGSYNEQFF. The CDR3 coding sequence is TGTGCCAGCAGCTTAGCCCAGACTAGCGGGAGTTACAATGAGCAGTTCTTC.